A single T cell receptor beta chain is shown here with its context. The entry originates in a study of regulatory T cells in long-lasting Graves disease. Time point meaning: persistent/refractory GD, antithyroid drugs over 5 years with positive TRAb. From RNA extracted from PBMCs, the TCR library was made. It was an endocrinology department in Xi'an, China, that provided the patients. Arm-PCR of CDR3 regions and iRepertoire HTBI primers were used to build TCR beta libraries. In the original processing: Gene usage covered approximately 60 TRBV and about 15 TRBJ segments. TCRdb reanalysed the multiplex PCR reads using MiXCR and keeps one entry per CDR3 protein. TCRdb's processing, not the authors' own work, is the source of the V and J calls. The table includes 400,000 to 500,000 distinct CDR3 sequences, 21% detected once. Trimming shortened V by 6 bases and J by 8 bases, and 16 bases separated the two germline ends. Per the germline V gene, CDR1 is MNHNS and CDR2 is SASEGT. This CDR3 spans 13 amino acids.

The chain uses TRBV6-1 and TRBJ1-2; a weak D match, TRBD1 (6 bases). The sequencing here drew on peripheral blood mononuclear cells (PBMCs), taken when the disease was refractory, from a patient treated with antithyroid drugs. The sequence derives from a female donor with Graves disease. The CDR3 here is CASREIGGEGYTF. CDR3 nucleotides: TGTGCCAGCAGGGAGATTGGGGGCGAGGGCTACACCTTC.